This T cell receptor (beta chain) was identified in a study of blood T cell repertoires in COVID-19. The CDR3 covers 15 residues. CDR1 is SEHNR and CDR2 is FQNEAQ in the germline V gene (reference sequence). Trimming took 5 bases from V and 4 from J, leaving 17 bases between them. Produced via immunoSEQ multiplex PCR; TCRdb's table is partial and in-frame only. The sample yields 250,000 to 300,000 clones, 84% seen once. This chain links TRBV7-9 with TRBJ1-2; D possibly corresponds to TRBD1 (6 bases). The receptor was derived from a man aged 60 to 75 with acute or convalescent COVID-19. The sequenced sample consisted of peripheral blood. The DNA for the CDR3 is TGTGCCAGCAGCCAGCCAGGGGTTGTCCTCTATGGCTACACCTTC. Encoded protein: CASSQPGVVLYGYTF.